This T cell receptor (beta chain) was documented in a study of T cell repertoires in cytomegalovirus infection. The overall study: The authors used CMV epitopes that were HLA-C-restricted (recently identified) and HLA-B-restricted (well studied).

From the reads, TCRdb called clonotypes with MiXCR, one entry per CDR3 protein. The sample contains fewer than 1,000,000 distinct CDR3 sequences, around a third of which appear only once. Notes on this clonotype: What it recognizes is unknown.

The ends were cut back, 5 bases at V and 3 bases at J, with 9 bases in the middle. CDR1 is MNHEY, CDR2 SVGAGI, per germline. This CDR3 contains 13 residues. Findings and limits, study-wide: The cumulative frequency of public TCR beta families distinguished individuals who carried CMV together with the relevant HLA. The study found HLA-C-restricted CMV-specific TCR beta clonotypes dominating the ex vivo response.

The chain joins TRBV6-5 to TRBJ2-3; maybe TRBD2 (5 bases). Specimen: cultured CD8+ T cells from PBMCs, collected from culture after CMV antigen stimulation. The sequence was obtained from a human donor in good health (CMV status not recorded). Some clones in this sample may be carry-over from other donors' samples. The CDR3 DNA sequence: TGTGCCAGCAGTCCGGAGGTTACAGATACGCAGTATTTT. It encodes CASSPEVTDTQYF.